The subject of this entry is one T cell receptor beta chain. Its specific antigen is unknown. Qualities for individual bases were not recorded, and no much larger clone is one base off. The library was made by the immunoSEQ multiplex PCR assay. The multiplex PCR relied on a mix of 60 forward primers for TCR Vbeta segments and 13 reverse primers for TCR Jbeta segments. A multiplex PCR assay on genomic DNA amplified the CDR3 region of rearranged TCR beta genes. The amplified TCR beta libraries were sequenced on the Illumina HiSeq System as 87-base-pair reads. As for the authors' bioinformatics: Across the 600 to 700 repertoires, a later analysis counted 78 million or so unique TCR beta chains, around 10 million of which were shared by at least two donors. Raw reads were error-corrected and collapsed into unique sequences by a nearest-neighbor algorithm in which closely related sequences were merged to remove PCR and sequencing errors. CDR3 sequences were aligned to IMGT reference sequences to assign V, D and J gene segments. Each retained sequence needed at least a six-nucleotide match to both a V gene segment and a J gene segment. A rearrangement was called productive if the CDR3 had no stop codons and remained in frame with V and J, and every other rearrangement was called non-productive. CDR3 was defined according to IMGT convention as the region running from the second conserved V-encoded cysteine to the conserved J-encoded phenylalanine. In an earlier analysis of more than 550 of the donors, sequences lacking an unambiguous match to a single V gene segment were excluded. In an earlier analysis of around 590 of the donors, a V segment was called functional when productive rearrangements were above 56.7%, and segregating when the standard deviation between donors exceeded 5%. A statistical classification framework was developed to diagnose cytomegalovirus status using the catalog of TCR beta chain sequences. In a later analysis, TCR nucleotide sequences were compared against IMGT/GENE-DB human TR gene sequences so that V and J genes could be assigned. A later analysis assigned CDR3 sequences and most-parsimonious VDJ recombination scenarios with the TCRdist pipeline. A later analysis defined each TCR beta chain by its CDR3 amino acid sequence plus V-gene family, and excluded reads lacking a unique V-gene family. To address suspected cross-contamination and a sequencing artifact, a later analysis removed around 600 highly shared, low-generation-probability nucleotide sequences. For each public chain, a later analysis derived a clonal expansion index from normalized ranks of inferred template counts within each repertoire. A later analysis computed generation probabilities with a VDJ recombination model fitted to out-of-frame rearrangements, and checked the results against IGoR. In a later analysis, TCR-TCR, TCR-HLA and TCR-CMV co-occurrence was scored with hypergeometric tests, and a repertoire-size bias correction was applied to TCR pairs. False discovery rates were estimated in a later analysis by permuting HLA or CMV assignments 20 times. A later analysis grouped co-occurring TCRs with DBSCAN, adding TCRdist sequence similarity when clustering within HLA-allele-positive subsets. Co-occurrence clustering excluded repertoires with fewer than 30,000 or more than 120,000 public chains, plus five with anomalous nucleotide sharing. TCRdb re-hosts the immuneACCESS table, in-frame sequences only. Its copies lack some clones; in the studies checked, an unresolved V gene accounts for under half of them, and the cause for the rest is not known. V and J calls and clone size are as listed in that table; D and trimming were resolved from the DNA. The sample profile shows some 88,000 clones; approximately 63% of them were found once. 6.3% of the sample comes from the top ten.

These data come from a study of cytomegalovirus exposure and HLA in healthy donors (dated by TCRdb to about 2017). Study-level background: According to an earlier analysis of 450 to 650 of the donors, about 179 million T cells yielded 117 million unique TCR beta sequences and about 300 Gb of sequence data. An early release that covered some 640 HLA-typed donors contained about 290 gigabases of sequencing data and tens of millions of unique TCR sequences. Among the approximately 420 genotyped donors, more than 70% belonged to the genetic ancestry cluster associated with self-reported Caucasian donors. The study aimed to test whether signatures of past pathogen exposure could be identified by cataloging public T cell receptors. The study profiled the T cell repertoires of around 700 subjects by immunosequencing and related them to cytomegalovirus serostatus. Besides the first cohort of more than 650 subjects, a separate validation cohort made up of over 100 different subjects was used. To predict cytomegalovirus infection status, the study combined high-throughput TCR immunosequencing, statistical association of individual TCRs with disease status, and machine learning. To study patterns of TCR occurrence, a later analysis re-analyzed previously published TCR beta repertoires from just over 650 donors and added high-resolution HLA genotyping. Rather than using new phenotypic data, the later analysis identified candidate immune exposures from TCR beta sequences and from how often those sequences occurred across donors. In an earlier analysis of 550 to 700 of the donors, high-throughput TCR beta sequencing was used to judge whether each TCR beta V gene segment behaved as functional or pseudogenic. Donor age, sex, ethnicity and CMV serostatus were compiled alongside the repertoire data. A later genetic analysis took genome-wide SNP genotypes for about 55% of the 666 donors and used that subset as a discovery cohort. Every repertoire in the discovery cohort had been generated on one and the same sequencing platform. Class I and class II HLA loci were covered by the typing at four-digit resolution. Typing coverage differed by locus: A, B, C, DRB1 and DQB1 were typed in roughly 620-640 donors, DQA1 in roughly 500, DPA1 in some 570, and DPB1 in 472. About five DR-DQ haplotypes were handled as single units for association and clustering, since linkage in the cohort was strong. Among roughly 400 genotyped donors of the cohort, an average of approximately 220,000 unique TCR beta nucleotide sequences was sequenced per donor, of which about 19% were non-productive.

The germline V gene (reference sequence) provides CDR1 GTSNPN and CDR2 SVGIG. V was cut back by 3 bases and J by 4 bases, leaving a gap of 17 bases between them. Measured from the cysteine to the phenylalanine, the CDR3 is 15 residues long. The sequence is cut down to CDR3 DNA, 45 bases in frame from base 1. The research as a whole found: It was suggested by the authors that the approach could potentially be generalized to other disease states and immunological phenotypes. A later analysis found that most CMV-associated TCR beta chains appeared HLA-restricted, with HLA associations seemingly driven largely by CMV exposure. In a later analysis, the rate of TCR association differed among HLA loci, with DRB1 alleles having the most associated TCRs and HLA-C alleles having the fewest. Because the 87-base-pair reads could not distinguish some IMGT-functional V segments, including TRBV6-2 and TRBV6-3, those segments were excluded. In a later analysis, HLA-associated TCR beta chains showed more clonal expansion and lower generation probabilities than non-associated chains that were equally common. At a false discovery rate of 0.05, a later analysis linked some 17,000 TCR beta sequences to specific HLA alleles. A further reported finding was that TCR beta sequences accurately predicted the HLA-A and HLA-B alleles for most subjects in the first cohort. The presence/absence analyses assumed that sequencing depth was roughly uniform across donors, and that assumption may not be true. When HLA alleles, especially DR and DQ, strongly co-occurred, attributing TCR associations to individual alleles was difficult. In an earlier analysis of approximately 590 of the donors, most TCR beta V segments appeared in productive rearrangements about 87% or about 30% of the time, broadly matching IMGT annotations. A few of the identified cytomegalovirus-associated TCR beta chains were confirmed in vitro to be specific for cytomegalovirus antigens. A later genetic analysis associated a missense DCLRE1C variant with V-gene and J-gene trimming of TCR beta chains, and an independent cohort replicated the association. Cytomegalovirus status was reported to be diagnosed by the classifier with high specificity and sensitivity in both the original and validation cohorts. This cohort had only TCR beta chains sequenced, and the lack of alpha or paired-chain data limited which features could be detected. In the study, about 150 TCR beta chains were listed as associated with cytomegalovirus. Because HLA typing was missing for some donors at each locus, association tests included only the typed subset. The sequencing pipeline was judged likely to have produced a cluster of highly shared sequence variants as a technical artifact. Linkage disequilibrium might explain the correlated functional status among segregating V segments, but an unknown experimental factor could not be ruled out. Because counts were too low, seventeen rarely observed V segments, including chromosome 9 orphons, were excluded from the earlier analysis of some 590 of the donors. For the cohort, immune exposure information was limited to CMV serostatus. In a later genetic analysis, fewer N-insertions in productive TCRs were reported among donors in an Asian-associated ancestry cluster than the approximately 710-donor mean. A later analysis reported that several top co-occurrence clusters appeared linked to parvovirus B19, influenza, CMV and Epstein-Barr virus. Across donors, most TCR sequences were observed very rarely, whereas some public TCRs were present in many individuals.

The cohort was made up of 500 to 850 healthy bone marrow donors. At the time of sampling, all cohort members were nominally healthy, though unrecorded immune exposures were likely present. The donor tested CMV seronegative, placing the donor among the 350 to 400 seronegative members of the cohort. Each donor provided a peripheral blood sample, and peripheral blood mononuclear cells were used for TCR beta sequencing. Genomic DNA was extracted from the blood cell samples with the Qiagen DNeasy Blood Extraction Kit. The sample was PBMCs. This receptor was obtained from a woman younger than 45 in good health and CMV-seronegative. The sequence joins TRBV30 to TRBJ2-3; TRBD1 is a weak D gene call, 7 bases matching. The sequenced DNA: TGTGCCTGGAGCTACAGGGGACTCCCGCCAGATACGCAGTATTTT. Its protein is CAWSYRGLPPDTQYF.